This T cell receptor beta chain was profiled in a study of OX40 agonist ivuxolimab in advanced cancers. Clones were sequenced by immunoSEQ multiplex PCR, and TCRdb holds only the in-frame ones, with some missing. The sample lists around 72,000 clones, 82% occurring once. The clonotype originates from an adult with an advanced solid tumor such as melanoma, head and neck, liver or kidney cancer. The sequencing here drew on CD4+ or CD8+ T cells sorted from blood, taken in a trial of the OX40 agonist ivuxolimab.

The CDR3 DNA is TGTGCCAGCAGCAGGGCCCCTCTAAATGAAAAACTGTTTTTT. Encoded protein: CASSRAPLNEKLFF. The chain uses TRBV2 and TRBJ1-4; D is perhaps TRBD1 (5 bases). With 6 bases removed from V and 5 bases from J, the gap between germline ends came to 13 bases. The germline V gene encodes CDR1 SNHLY and CDR2 FYNNEI. The CDR3 has 14 amino acids.